The 22 T cell receptor beta chains below all came from one sample that was sequenced in a study of blood T cell repertoires in COVID-19. Produced via immunoSEQ multiplex PCR; TCRdb's table is partial and in-frame only. The data contain about 160,000 clones, approximately 84% of them singletons. Sequenced material: peripheral blood. These receptors came from a man between 40 and 49 years old who had recovered from COVID-19.

The rearrangement joins TRBV4-3 to TRBJ2-1; 15 bases line up with TRBD2. Germline lookup yields CDR1 LGHNA and CDR2 YSLEER. The CDR3 is 16 residues long. The junction had 4 bases not matched to a gene; V was cut back by 5 bases and J by 5 bases. CDR3 sequence (DNA): TGCGCCAGCAGCTACGGACTAGCGGGAGGGAACAATGAGCAGTTCTTC. Protein sequence: CASSYGLAGGNNEQFF.

J is TRBJ1-6 and V is TRBV6-5; D is unresolved. Germline CDR1 is MNHEY and CDR2 is SVGAGI. V lost 1 base and J lost 7, with 11 bases in between. CDR3 length: 15 amino acids. The CDR3 DNA sequence: TGTGCCAGCAGTTACTTGGTACTAGAGAATTCACCCCTCCACTTT. It is translated as CASSYLVLENSPLHF.

The rearrangement uses TRBV5-5 and TRBJ1-1; the D gene is possibly TRBD1 (5 bases). The CDR3 is 15 amino acids. Trimming took off 4 bases at V and 1 base at J, with 14 bases between the two ends. In germline, CDR1 is SGHKS, CDR2 YYEKEE (reference sequence). The CDR3 coding sequence is TGTGCCAGCAGCCGCATCCTCGGGGGGAACACTGAAGCTTTCTTT. Its translation: CASSRILGGNTEAFF.

V and J are TRBV6-5 and TRBJ1-6; weak D call: TRBD1 (6 bases). The CDR3 extends over 15 amino acids. Germline loops: CDR1 MNHEY, CDR2 SVGAGI. The V end was cut by 4 bases, the J end by 3 bases, with 10 bases between. The CDR3 sequence is CASSSGAVYNSPLHF. The DNA for the CDR3 is TGTGCCAGCAGTTCAGGGGCAGTCTATAATTCACCCCTCCACTTT.

V is TRBV28 and J is TRBJ1-6, with D possibly matching TRBD1 (6 bases). The CDR3 extends over 16 amino acids. Germline V lookup: CDR1 MDHEN, CDR2 SYDVKM. V lost 4 bases and J lost 2, with 12 bases in between. The CDR3 coding sequence is TGTGCCAGCAGTTACCCGCAGGGGACCTATAATTCACCCCTCCACTTT. Encoded protein: CASSYPQGTYNSPLHF.

The gene calls are TRBV7-9 and TRBJ2-5, with 14 bases that match TRBD2. Germline loops: CDR1 SEHNR, CDR2 FQNEAQ (reference sequence). The J segment lost 1 base and the V segment lost 4 bases, leaving 8 bases of the junction unmatched. The CDR3 has 18 amino acids. The CDR3 DNA sequence: TGTGCCAGCAGCTCGGGACTAGCGGGAGAGGGGGGCCAAGAGACCCAGTACTTC. Encoded protein: CASSSGLAGEGGQETQYF. Using reference TRBV7-9 and TRBJ2-5 for the parts outside the CDR3, the full variable domain is DTGVSQNPRHKITKRGQNVTFRCDPISEHNRLYWYRQTLGQGPEFLTYFQNEAQLEKSRLLSDRFSAERPKGSFSTLEIQRTEQGDSAMYLCASSSGLAGEGGQETQYFGPGTRLLVL.

The DNA for the CDR3 is TGCAGCGTTGTCACAGCAAACATTCAGTACTTC. Translation: CSVVTANIQYF. The chain has TRBV29-1 and TRBJ2-4; the D is unclear. Germline CDR1 is SQVTM and CDR2 is ANQGSEA. V dropped 4 bases and J dropped 6 bases, with 7 bases sitting between them. The CDR3 contains 11 residues.

The chain joins TRBV19 to TRBJ2-1; 10 nucleotides agree with TRBD2. V was pared by 5 bases and J by 5 bases, with 9 bases of the junction left unmatched. Germline assignment: CDR1 LNHDA and CDR2 SQIVND (reference sequence). CDR3 length equals 16 residues. CDR3 sequence (DNA): TGTGCCAGTAGTCCAAAGACTAGCGGGTGGGACAATGAGCAGTTCTTC. Translating it yields CASSPKTSGWDNEQFF.

V gene TRBV6-2 or TRBV6-3 combines with J gene TRBJ2-5, with 7 bases fitting TRBD1. The CDR3 consists of 13 residues. The junction had 4 bases not matched to a gene; V was cut back by 6 bases and J by 3 bases. Germline values: CDR1 MNHEY, CDR2 SVGEGT. As DNA, the CDR3 is TGTGCCAGCAGCCACGGGACAGAAGAGACCCAGTACTTC. Protein product: CASSHGTEETQYF.

V and J are TRBV3-1 (or the pseudogene TRBV3-2) and TRBJ2-1; the match to TRBD2 covers 8 bases. The CDR3 runs 16 residues. Germline-derived CDR1 and CDR2 are LGHDT and YNNKEL (reference sequence). Losses at the gene ends were 5 bases for V and 2 bases for J; bases not matched to a gene: 8. The CDR3 DNA reads TGTGCCAGCAGCTTCTCGAGCGGGGGAGCCTACAATGAGCAGTTCTTC. Translation: CASSFSSGGAYNEQFF.

The chain links TRBV27 to TRBJ2-5; the match to TRBD2 covers 8 bases. The CDR3 sequence is 16 residues long. V lost 0 bases to trimming and J lost 3 bases; unmatched junction nucleotides: 6. Germline V gene data show CDR1 as MNHEY and CDR2 as SMNVEV (reference sequence). The CDR3 DNA is TGTGCCAGCAGTTTATCGGGACCGGGACTAGAAGAGACCCAGTACTTC. It is translated as CASSLSGPGLEETQYF.

The J gene is TRBJ1-2, the V gene TRBV7-2; D is undetermined. V lost 1 base, J lost 3 bases, and 12 bases lay in between. Germline CDR1 reads SGHTA; CDR2 reads FQGNSA. The CDR3 covers 15 residues. The chain's CDR3 is CASSLVSGPDYGYTF. The CDR3 bases are TGTGCCAGCAGCTTAGTCTCTGGGCCGGACTATGGCTACACCTTC.

The chain is built from TRBV24-1 and TRBJ2-3, with D perhaps matching TRBD1 (6 bases). Germline V gene data show CDR1 as KGHDR and CDR2 as SFDVKD. V was shortened by 8 bases and J by 8 bases, with 19 bases between the two germline ends. The CDR3 consists of 14 residues. CDR3 residues: CATTATQGIGTQYF. In nucleotides, the CDR3 is TGTGCCACCACTGCAACACAGGGAATTGGTACGCAGTATTTT.

The chain couples TRBV19 to TRBJ1-1; no clear D gene. There are 13 residues in the CDR3. V was shortened by 1 base and J by 4 bases, with 7 bases between the two germline ends. Looked up from germline, CDR1 is LNHDA and CDR2 is SQIVND (reference sequence). CDR3 sequence reads: CASSIGLSTEAFF. CDR3 coding DNA: TGTGCCAGTAGTATAGGATTGAGCACTGAAGCTTTCTTT.

V and J are TRBV4-2 and TRBJ1-5; tentatively, D is TRBD1 (6 bases). There are 15 residues in the CDR3. V lost 1 base and J lost 1, with 8 bases in between. Germline V gene lookup returns CDR1 LGHNA and CDR2 YNFKEQ. The CDR3 sequence is CASSQGRGSNQPQHF. In nucleotides, the CDR3 is TGTGCCAGCAGCCAAGGAAGGGGGAGCAATCAGCCCCAGCATTTT.

CDR3 sequence: CASSLRGQGYTEAFF. The DNA of the CDR3 is TGTGCCAGCAGCTTAAGAGGACAGGGGTACACTGAAGCTTTCTTT. V usage is TRBV11-3 and J usage is TRBJ1-1; 9 bases line up with TRBD1. Germline loops: CDR1 SGHNT, CDR2 YENEEA. With V trimmed by 2 bases and J by 3 bases, 4 bases remained unmatched. The CDR3 is 15 residues long.

The V gene is TRBV9, the J gene TRBJ2-2; D is ambiguous. The V and J ends lost 0 bases and 1 base respectively, with 7 bases between them. This CDR3 region has 15 residues. Germline V lookup: CDR1 SGDLS, CDR2 YYNGEE. The CDR3 reads CASSVAGRNTGELFF. In DNA, the CDR3 is TGTGCCAGCAGCGTAGCGGGTCGGAACACCGGGGAGCTGTTTTTT.

J is TRBJ2-3 and V is TRBV2; 7 positions agree with TRBD2. This CDR3 has 15 residues. Per the germline V gene, CDR1 is SNHLY and CDR2 is FYNNEI. The J segment lost 2 bases and the V segment lost 9 bases, leaving 11 bases of the junction unmatched. CDR3 coding DNA: TGTGCCAGTAGGCCCAGCGGGGCTATCACAGATACGCAGTATTTT. This translates into CASRPSGAITDTQYF.

DNA for the CDR3: TGTGCCAGCAGTTATTTGAGGGACACTGAAGCTTTCTTT. Its protein is CASSYLRDTEAFF. The gene calls are TRBV6-2 or TRBV6-3 and TRBJ1-1; D gene unclear. The CDR3 has 13 residues. Trimming pared 3 bases from V and 3 bases from J, leaving 8 bases between. CDR1 and CDR2 from the germline V gene are MNHEY and SVGEGT.

The chain carries TRBV29-1 and TRBJ1-4, with 8 bases lining up with TRBD1. The CDR3 spans 13 residues. The germline V gene encodes CDR1 SQVTM and CDR2 ANQGSEA. V shed 6 bases and J 0 bases; nucleotides not matched to a gene: 0. The CDR3 sequence is CSVGQATNEKLFF. The CDR3 coding sequence is TGCAGCGTGGGACAGGCAACTAATGAAAAACTGTTTTTT. The entire variable domain, with the rest obtained from reference TRBV29-1 and TRBJ1-4, is as follows: SAVISQKPSRDICQRGTSLTIQCQVDSQVTMMFWYRQQPGQSLTLIATANQGSEATYESGFVIDKFPISRPNLTFSTLTVSNMSPEDSSIYLCSVGQATNEKLFFGSGTQLSVL.

The chain employs TRBV18 and TRBJ1-1; D call uncertain. The germline CDR1 and CDR2 sequences are KGHSH and LQKENI. V was trimmed by 6 bases and J by 3 bases, leaving 11 bases between them. This CDR3 has 13 amino acids. The CDR3 protein is CASSISRDTEAFF. The CDR3 DNA reads TGTGCCAGCTCCATATCGAGGGACACTGAAGCTTTCTTT.

The chain combines TRBV6-5 with TRBJ2-2, with D possibly TRBD2 on 5 matching bases. This CDR3 region has 15 residues. Germline CDR1 and CDR2: MNHEY and SVGAGI. Trimming shortened V by 0 bases and J by 5 bases, and 10 bases separated the two germline ends. The CDR3 region has the DNA TGTGCCAGCAGTTACTCCGGGGAGTGGACCGGGGAGCTGTTTTTT. Protein product: CASSYSGEWTGELFF.